This entry concerns a single T cell receptor (beta chain). Antigen unknown. The data were taken from a study of T cell repertoires in cytomegalovirus infection. In the study overall: CMV infection and matching HLA type were both indicated by public TCR beta signatures. General observations from the study: CMV carriers with the relevant HLA were identified by cumulative public TCR beta family frequency. HLA-C-restricted TCR beta clonotypes specific for CMV led the ex vivo response.

CDR3 length: 17 amino acids. The ends lost 0 bases at V and 2 bases at J; junction bases unmatched: 6. CDR1 and CDR2 (germline): SGHAT, FQNNGV. TCRdb reprocessed the reads via MiXCR and lists one record per CDR3 protein. In the table there are around 530,000 distinct CDR3 sequences, about 26% of which are singletons. The sequencing input was PBMCs. The chain carries TRBV11-2 and TRBJ1-2, with 10 nucleotides matching TRBD1. The source of this sequence is a human donor in good health (CMV status not recorded). Some clones in this sample may be carry-over from other donors' samples. This CDR3 reads CASSLDGTGAQNYGYTF. CDR3 coding DNA: TGTGCCAGCAGCTTAGATGGGACAGGGGCCCAGAACTATGGCTACACCTTC.